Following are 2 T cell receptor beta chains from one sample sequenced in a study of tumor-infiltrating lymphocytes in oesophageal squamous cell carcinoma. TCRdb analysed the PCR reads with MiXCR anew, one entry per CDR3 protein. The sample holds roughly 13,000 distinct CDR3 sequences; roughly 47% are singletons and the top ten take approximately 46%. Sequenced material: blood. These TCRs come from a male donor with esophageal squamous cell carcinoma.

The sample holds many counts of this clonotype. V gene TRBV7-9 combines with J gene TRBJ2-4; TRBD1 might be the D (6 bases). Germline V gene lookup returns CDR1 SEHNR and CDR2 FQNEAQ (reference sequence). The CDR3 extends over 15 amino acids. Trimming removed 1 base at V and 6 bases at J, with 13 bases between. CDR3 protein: CASSLVTTGGNIQYF. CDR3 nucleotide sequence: TGTGCCAGCAGCTTAGTCACGACAGGTGGAAACATTCAGTACTTC.

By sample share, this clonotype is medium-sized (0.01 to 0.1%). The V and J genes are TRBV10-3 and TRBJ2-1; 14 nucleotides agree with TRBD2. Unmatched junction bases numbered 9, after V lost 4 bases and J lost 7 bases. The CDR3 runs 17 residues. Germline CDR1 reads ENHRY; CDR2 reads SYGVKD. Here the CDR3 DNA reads TGTGCCATCAGTGCGGGACTAGCGGGAGTAGTTGGGAATGAGCAGTTCTTC. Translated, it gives CAISAGLAGVVGNEQFF.